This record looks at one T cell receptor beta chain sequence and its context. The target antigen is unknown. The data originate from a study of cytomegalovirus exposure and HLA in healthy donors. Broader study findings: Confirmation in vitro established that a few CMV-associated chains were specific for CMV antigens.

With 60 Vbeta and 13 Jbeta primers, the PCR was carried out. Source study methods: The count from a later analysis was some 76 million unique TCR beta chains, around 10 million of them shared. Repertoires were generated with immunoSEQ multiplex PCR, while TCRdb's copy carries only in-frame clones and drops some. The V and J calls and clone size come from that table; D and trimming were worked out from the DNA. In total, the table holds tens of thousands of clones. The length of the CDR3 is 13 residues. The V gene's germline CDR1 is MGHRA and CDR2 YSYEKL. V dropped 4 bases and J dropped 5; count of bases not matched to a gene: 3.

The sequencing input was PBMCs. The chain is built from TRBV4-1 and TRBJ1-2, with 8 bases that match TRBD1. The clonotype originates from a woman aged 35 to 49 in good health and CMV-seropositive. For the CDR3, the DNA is TGCGCCAGCAGCCCAAGACAGGGGTATGGCTACACCTTC. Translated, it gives CASSPRQGYGYTF.